This T cell receptor beta chain was sequenced during a study of blood T cells in healthy people across ages. Across the study: Through template switching, about one barcoded beta molecule was captured per two T cells, as measured in model experiments.

The germline gives CDR1 SQVTM, CDR2 ANQGSEA. This CDR3 is built from 15 residues. V shed 3 bases and J 8 bases; nucleotides not matched to a gene: 7. With a J-beta primer mix and a sample-barcoded 5' primer, a second PCR ran about 7 to 11 cycles. TCRdb fed the 5' RACE reads into MiXCR, producing one record per CDR3 protein. Here the sample spans about 670,000 distinct CDR3 sequences, approximately 52% being singletons. The chain employs TRBV29-1 and TRBJ2-1; TRBD2 matches at 13 bases. This TCR was recovered from a woman of 80 years or more in good health. Sequenced sample: blood. Here the CDR3 reads CSVDATSGRFHEQFF. As DNA, the CDR3 is TGCAGCGTTGACGCGACTAGCGGGAGGTTCCATGAGCAGTTCTTC.